This TCR beta chain derives from a study of T cell repertoires in cytomegalovirus infection. Across the whole study: HLA-B-restricted CMV epitopes that are well studied, plus recently identified HLA-C-restricted ones, were used by the study. Public TCR beta signatures were indicative of both CMV infection and a matching HLA type.

V was cut by 5 bases and J by 4 bases, with 14 bases left in between. This CDR3 is 14 amino acids long. Per the germline V gene, CDR1 is SGHTA and CDR2 is FQGNSA. MiXCR, run by TCRdb on the reads, gives a single entry per CDR3 protein. This sample has about 310,000 distinct CDR3 sequences; about 25% occur once, and the top ten carry 13%. Study-level points and caveats: Adding up the frequency of public TCR beta families identified people who carried CMV plus the relevant HLA. HLA-C-restricted TCR beta clonotypes specific for CMV led the ex vivo response.

This clonotype was detected ten times or more. Its target is unknown. Sequencing was performed on cultured PBMCs, taken from culture after CMV antigen stimulation. The rearrangement links TRBV7-2 to TRBJ2-5; no clear D. The TCR comes from a human donor in good health (CMV status not recorded). Some clones in this sample may be carry-over from other donors' samples. The DNA for the CDR3 is TGTGCCAGCAGCCCCAGGAAGGGCCGAGAGACCCAGTACTTC. Amino acids: CASSPRKGRETQYF.